This TCR beta chain was captured in a study of monozygotic twins with inflammatory bowel disease. Study-wide findings and caveats: The inverse Simpson measure of TCRbeta diversity was lower in IBD patients than in healthy co-twins.

CDR3 length equals 12 residues. Germline V gene data show CDR1 as ENHRY and CDR2 as SYGVKD. TCRdb reprocessed the 5' RACE reads and reports one entry per CDR3 protein, with no DNA. The sample has around 450,000 distinct CDR3 sequences. Worth noting for this clonotype: Antigen specificity is unknown.

The source material was blood. The V and J genes are TRBV10-3 and TRBJ1-2; the D call from TCRdb, TRBD1, cannot be confirmed without DNA. This TCR was sampled from a human donor with ulcerative colitis or Crohn's disease, or a healthy co-twin of an affected twin (not recorded which). The CDR3 region is CALRQGLYGYTF.